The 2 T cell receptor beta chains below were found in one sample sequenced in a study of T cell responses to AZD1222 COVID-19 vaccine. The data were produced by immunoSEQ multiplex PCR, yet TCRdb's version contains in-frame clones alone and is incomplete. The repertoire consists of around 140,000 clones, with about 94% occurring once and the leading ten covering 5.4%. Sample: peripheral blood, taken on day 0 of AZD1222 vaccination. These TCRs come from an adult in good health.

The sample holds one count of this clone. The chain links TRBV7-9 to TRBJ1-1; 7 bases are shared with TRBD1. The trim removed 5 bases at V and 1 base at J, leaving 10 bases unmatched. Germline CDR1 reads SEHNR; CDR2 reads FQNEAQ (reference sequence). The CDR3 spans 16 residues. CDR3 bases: TGTGCCAGCAGCGGCCGGGACAGAGCATCGAACACTGAAGCTTTCTTT. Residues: CASSGRDRASNTEAFF.

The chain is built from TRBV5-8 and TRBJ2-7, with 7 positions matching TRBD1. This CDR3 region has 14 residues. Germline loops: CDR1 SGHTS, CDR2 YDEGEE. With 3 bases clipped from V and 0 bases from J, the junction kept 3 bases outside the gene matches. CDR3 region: CASSYRGGSYEQYF. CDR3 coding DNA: TGTGCCAGCAGCTACAGGGGTGGCTCCTACGAGCAGTACTTC.